This T cell receptor (beta chain) was recovered during a study of cytomegalovirus exposure and HLA in healthy donors (TCRdb year 2017). Looking at the study overall: According to an earlier analysis of 587 of the donors, about 179 million T cells yielded 117 million unique TCR beta sequences and around 280 Gb of sequence data. An early release that covered approximately 600 HLA-typed donors contained around 300 gigabases of sequencing data and tens of millions of unique TCR sequences. Of the roughly 410 genotyped donors, 75% to 85% were placed in the genetic ancestry cluster associated with self-reported Caucasian donors. The study aimed to test whether cataloging public T cell receptors could reveal signatures of past pathogen exposure. The T cell repertoires of 666 subjects were profiled by immunosequencing and related to cytomegalovirus serostatus. Along with the roughly 610-subject first cohort, a separate validation cohort of over 90 different subjects was used. The study combined high-throughput TCR immunosequencing, statistical association of individual TCRs with disease status, and machine learning to predict cytomegalovirus infection status. To study patterns of TCR occurrence, a later analysis re-analyzed previously published TCR beta repertoires from around 660 donors and added high-resolution HLA genotyping. The later analysis used no new phenotypic data to find candidate immune exposures, relying instead on TCR beta sequences and their occurrence across donors. An earlier analysis of roughly 580 of the donors used high-throughput TCR beta sequencing to judge whether each TCR beta V gene segment behaved as functional or pseudogenic. Donor age, sex, ethnicity and CMV serostatus were collected together with the repertoire data. Genome-wide SNP genotypes for about three fifths of the roughly 670 donors were used in a later genetic analysis, which treated that subset as a discovery cohort. All discovery cohort repertoires had been generated using a single sequencing platform. Class I and class II HLA loci were covered by the typing at four-digit resolution. The number of donors typed differed by locus, with about 629-630 for A, B, C, DRB1 and DQB1, 522 for DQA1, 600 to 610 for DPA1, and approximately 470 for DPB1. A few DR-DQ haplotypes were treated as single units for association and clustering because of strong linkage in the cohort. On average, 235,054 unique TCR beta nucleotide sequences were sequenced per donor among 398 genotyped donors of the cohort, with roughly 20% of those sequences being non-productive.

The cohort comprised some 680 healthy bone marrow donors. Cohort members were all nominally healthy when sampled, although unrecorded immune exposures were likely present. The donor tested CMV seronegative, placing the donor among the 350 or so seronegative members of the cohort. Every donor gave a peripheral blood sample, and the peripheral blood mononuclear cells from that sample were used for TCR beta sequencing. The Qiagen DNeasy Blood Extraction Kit was used to extract genomic DNA from the blood cell samples. With regard to this clone: Its antigen specificity is not known. No much larger clonotype is one base removed from it; base qualities were not supplied.

Here is what the overall study found, with its caveats: Sequencing depth was assumed to be roughly uniform across donors in the presence/absence analyses, though that assumption may not hold. According to a later genetic analysis, donors in an Asian-associated ancestry cluster had fewer N-insertions in productive TCRs than the roughly 700-donor mean. According to a later analysis, TCR association rates differed among HLA loci, with DRB1 alleles showing the most associated TCRs and HLA-C alleles showing the fewest. In a later analysis, 15,000 to 20,000 TCR beta sequences were associated with specific HLA alleles at a false discovery rate of 0.05. Because some donors lacked HLA typing at each locus, the association tests relied only on the typed subset. An earlier analysis of 450 to 750 of the donors showed that most TCR beta V segments appeared in productive rearrangements either about 87% or about 30% of the time, which broadly matched IMGT annotations. V-gene and J-gene trimming of TCR beta chains was associated with a missense DCLRE1C variant in a later genetic analysis, and the association was replicated in an independent cohort. According to a later analysis, parvovirus B19, influenza, CMV and Epstein-Barr virus appeared linked to several top co-occurrence clusters. In vitro tests confirmed that a few of the cytomegalovirus-associated TCR beta chains recognize cytomegalovirus antigens. A cluster of highly shared sequence variants was judged likely to be a technical artifact of the sequencing pipeline. While some public TCRs were present in many individuals, most TCR sequences turned up only very rarely across donors. This cohort had only TCR beta chains sequenced, and the lack of alpha or paired-chain data limited which features could be detected. A further reported finding was that TCR beta sequences accurately predicted the HLA-A and HLA-B alleles for most subjects in the first cohort. The study gave a list of some 150 TCR beta chains associated with cytomegalovirus. For the cohort, immune exposure information was limited to CMV serostatus. A later analysis found that most CMV-associated TCR beta chains appeared HLA-restricted, with HLA associations seemingly driven largely by CMV exposure. The authors suggested that the approach could potentially be extended to other disease states and immunological phenotypes. When HLA alleles, especially DR and DQ, strongly co-occurred, attributing TCR associations to individual alleles was difficult. Correlated functional status among segregating V segments might be attributable to linkage disequilibrium, but an unknown experimental factor could not be ruled out. Cytomegalovirus status was reported to be diagnosed by the classifier with high specificity and sensitivity in both the original and validation cohorts. In a later analysis, HLA-associated TCR beta chains showed more clonal expansion and lower generation probabilities than non-associated chains that were equally common. Seventeen rarely observed V segments, including chromosome 9 orphons, were excluded from the earlier analysis of several hundred of the donors because counts were too low.

Library preparation used the immunoSEQ multiplex PCR assay. For the multiplex PCR, a mixture combining 60 forward primers for TCR Vbeta segments and 13 reverse primers for TCR Jbeta segments was used. Amplification of the CDR3 region of rearranged TCR beta genes was performed with a multiplex PCR assay on genomic DNA. Amplified TCR beta libraries were sequenced as 87-base-pair reads on the Illumina HiSeq System. The paper's data handling went like this. A later analysis counted approximately 84 million unique TCR beta chains across the 550 to 750 repertoires, and approximately 11 million of these chains were shared by at least two donors. A nearest-neighbor algorithm error-corrected the raw reads and collapsed the reads into unique sequences, merging closely related sequences to remove PCR and sequencing errors. V, D and J gene segments were assigned by aligning CDR3 sequences to IMGT reference sequences. Each retained sequence needed at least a six-nucleotide match to both a V gene segment and a J gene segment. A rearrangement was called productive if the CDR3 had no stop codons and remained in frame with V and J, and every other rearrangement was called non-productive. Following IMGT convention, CDR3 was defined as the stretch from the second conserved V-encoded cysteine up to the conserved J-encoded phenylalanine. Sequences without an unambiguous match to a single V gene segment were excluded from the earlier analysis of approximately 600 of the donors. An earlier analysis of fewer than 750 of the donors classified V segments as functional when productive rearrangements were above 56.7% and as segregating when the standard deviation between donors was above 5%. A statistical classification framework was built to diagnose cytomegalovirus status from the catalog of TCR beta chain sequences. A later analysis assigned V and J genes by comparing TCR nucleotide sequences with IMGT/GENE-DB human TR gene sequences. A later analysis assigned CDR3 sequences and most-parsimonious VDJ recombination scenarios with the TCRdist pipeline. A later analysis defined each TCR beta chain by its CDR3 amino acid sequence plus V-gene family, and excluded reads lacking a unique V-gene family. A later analysis removed nearly 600 highly shared, low-generation-probability nucleotide sequences to deal with suspected cross-contamination and a sequencing artifact. In a later analysis, a clonal expansion index for each public chain was calculated from normalized within-repertoire ranks of inferred template counts. In a later analysis, generation probabilities were computed with a VDJ recombination model fitted to out-of-frame rearrangements, and the resulting probabilities were checked against IGoR. In a later analysis, TCR-TCR, TCR-HLA and TCR-CMV co-occurrence was scored with hypergeometric tests, and a repertoire-size bias correction was applied to TCR pairs. False discovery rates were estimated in a later analysis by permuting HLA or CMV assignments 20 times. In a later analysis, co-occurring TCRs were grouped using DBSCAN, and TCRdist sequence similarity was added for clustering within HLA-allele-positive subsets. For co-occurrence clustering, repertoires with fewer than 30,000 or more than 120,000 public chains were excluded, along with roughly 5 repertoires with anomalous nucleotide sharing. Drawn from immuneACCESS, this table holds only the in-frame rearrangements with V and J called that TCRdb kept. Clones are partly lost; checked studies trace under half to an unresolved V gene and leave the rest unexplained. Clone size and V and J calls were adopted from that table, with D and trimming inferred from the DNA. Here the sample has over 150,000 clones; roughly 80% occur a single time. Roughly 1.6% of the sample lies in the top ten.

Sequenced material: PBMCs. The TCR originated in a woman younger than 35 in good health and CMV-seronegative.

The CDR3 is CASSRREGEQFF. The DNA sequence follows: TGTGCCAGTAGTCGGCGGGAGGGCGAGCAGTTCTTC. The chain uses TRBV19 and TRBJ2-1; TRBD2 lines up with 9 middle nucleotides. The germline V gene (reference sequence) gives CDR1 as LNHDA and CDR2 as SQIVND. Clipping removes 5 bases from V and 10 bases from J, with 3 as the unmatched junction base count. The CDR3 runs 12 amino acids, cysteine and phenylalanine included. CDR3 DNA only is kept here, 36 bases in frame from base 1.